Listed here are 7 T cell receptor beta chains from one sample, sequenced in a study of T cells after yellow fever vaccination. TCRdb reprocessed the 5' RACE reads via MiXCR and lists one record per CDR3 protein. The sample includes about 160,000 distinct CDR3 sequences, more than 5.5% of them seen just once. The starting material was CD4+ T cells sorted from PBMCs, obtained around 5 days after the first yellow fever vaccination. These receptor sequences come from a man between 18 and 29 years old who received the YFV17D yellow fever vaccine.

This clonotype was counted ten times or more. In nucleotides, the CDR3 is TGTGCCAGCAGCCTCGGGACAGGGGGTAAGCCCCAGCATTTT. Translation gives CASSLGTGGKPQHF. V gene TRBV6-1 combines with J gene TRBJ1-5; 11 nucleotides align to TRBD1. CDR1 is MNHNS and CDR2 is SASEGT in the germline V gene. V lost 6 bases, J lost 8 bases, and 6 bases stayed unmatched. The CDR3 is 14 residues long.

The rearrangement joins TRBV9 to TRBJ2-1; the match to TRBD2 covers 8 bases. Per the germline V gene, CDR1 is SGDLS and CDR2 is YYNGEE. This CDR3 is built from 15 residues. The J segment lost 6 bases and the V segment lost 1 base, leaving 6 bases of the junction unmatched. The CDR3 loop reads CASSVRGGPLNEQFF. The CDR3 nucleotides read TGTGCCAGCAGCGTACGGGGGGGCCCGCTCAATGAGCAGTTCTTC.

This clonotype showed up just a few times. The chain links TRBV7-2 to TRBJ2-6, with 9 bases matching TRBD1. Per germline, CDR1 SGHTA and CDR2 FQGNSA. This CDR3 has 16 amino acids. V gave up 5 bases and J gave up 12 bases; unmatched junction bases: 14. DNA of the CDR3: TGTGCCAGCAGCCCATATAACAGGGGGCCCCAGTCCGTCCTGACTTTC. Protein sequence: CASSPYNRGPQSVLTF.

This clonotype has just a few counts. This chain uses TRBV18 with TRBJ1-6; D gene unclear. This CDR3 has 16 residues. Germline values: CDR1 KGHSH, CDR2 LQKENI. V lost 3 bases and J lost 0, with 9 bases in between. The CDR3 nucleotides are TGTGCCAGCTCACCCTTGGCGAACTCCTATAATTCACCCCTCCACTTT. This gives the protein CASSPLANSYNSPLHF.

The chain uses TRBV5-1 and TRBJ1-2; 10 positions match TRBD1. The CDR3 is made up of 16 amino acids. CDR1 and CDR2 (germline): SGHRS, YFSETQ. V dropped 3 bases and J dropped 2; count of bases not matched to a gene: 7. The CDR3 is CASSSRDRGNNYGYTF. The DNA for the CDR3 is TGCGCCAGCAGCTCCCGGGACAGGGGAAACAACTATGGCTACACCTTC.

This clonotype was seen ten or more times. The gene calls are TRBV5-1 and TRBJ2-5; D unclear. V lost 4 bases and J 0 bases, leaving 19 bases between the germline ends. The CDR3 runs to 17 residues. Germline CDR1 reads SGHRS; CDR2 reads YFSETQ. CDR3 loop: CASSEHSPPGYQETQYF. CDR3 nucleotide sequence: TGCGCCAGCAGCGAGCATAGTCCGCCAGGATACCAAGAGACCCAGTACTTC.

This clonotype was seen at least ten times. The chain combines TRBV7-2 with TRBJ1-1; no firm D call. CDR3 length: 12 residues. Germline lookup yields CDR1 SGHTA and CDR2 FQGNSA. Trimming cost V 2 bases and J 4 bases, with 5 bases left between them. CDR3 region: CASSLYGTEAFF. CDR3 DNA sequence: TGTGCCAGCAGCTTATATGGCACTGAAGCTTTCTTT.